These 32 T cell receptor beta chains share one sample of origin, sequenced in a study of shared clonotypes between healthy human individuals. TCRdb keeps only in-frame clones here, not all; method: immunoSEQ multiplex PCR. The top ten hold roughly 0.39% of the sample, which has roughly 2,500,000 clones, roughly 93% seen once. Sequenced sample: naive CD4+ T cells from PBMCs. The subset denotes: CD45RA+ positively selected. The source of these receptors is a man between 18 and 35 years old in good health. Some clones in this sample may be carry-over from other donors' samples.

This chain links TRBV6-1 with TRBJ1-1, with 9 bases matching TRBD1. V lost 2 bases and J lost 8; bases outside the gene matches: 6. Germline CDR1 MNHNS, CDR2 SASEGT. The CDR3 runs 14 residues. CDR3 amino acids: CASSERDRVGEAFF. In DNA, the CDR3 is TGTGCCAGCAGTGAACGGGACAGGGTAGGAGAAGCTTTCTTT.

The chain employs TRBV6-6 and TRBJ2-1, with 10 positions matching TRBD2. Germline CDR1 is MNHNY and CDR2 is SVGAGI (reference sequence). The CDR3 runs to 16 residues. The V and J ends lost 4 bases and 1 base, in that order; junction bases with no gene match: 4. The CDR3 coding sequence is TGTGCCAGCAGTTCACTAGCGGGACTGTCCTACAATGAGCAGTTCTTC. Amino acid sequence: CASSSLAGLSYNEQFF.

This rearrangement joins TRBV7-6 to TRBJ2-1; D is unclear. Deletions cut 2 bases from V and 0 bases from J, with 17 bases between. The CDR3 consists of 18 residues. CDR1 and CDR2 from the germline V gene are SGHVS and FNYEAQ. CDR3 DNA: TGTGCCAGCAGCTTATCATGGTCGCGCTTCTCCTCCTACAATGAGCAGTTCTTC. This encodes CASSLSWSRFSSYNEQFF.

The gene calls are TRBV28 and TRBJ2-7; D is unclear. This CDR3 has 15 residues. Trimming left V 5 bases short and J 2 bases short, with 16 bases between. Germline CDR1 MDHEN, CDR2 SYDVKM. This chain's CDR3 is CASSLGYRAPYEQYF. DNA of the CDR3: TGTGCCAGCAGTCTAGGGTACAGAGCCCCCTACGAGCAGTACTTC.

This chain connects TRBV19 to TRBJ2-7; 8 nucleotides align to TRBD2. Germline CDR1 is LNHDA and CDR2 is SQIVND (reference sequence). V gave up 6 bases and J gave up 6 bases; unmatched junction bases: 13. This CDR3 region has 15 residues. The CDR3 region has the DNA TGTGCCAGTAGGACTCCAGGGCGGGAGGAAGGCGAGCAGTACTTC. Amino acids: CASRTPGREEGEQYF.

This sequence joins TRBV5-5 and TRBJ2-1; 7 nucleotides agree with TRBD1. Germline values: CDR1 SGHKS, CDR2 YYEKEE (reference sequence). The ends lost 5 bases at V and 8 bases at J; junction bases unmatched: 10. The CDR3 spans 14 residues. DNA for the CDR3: TGTGCCAGCAGGAGCCTACAGGGGTACCATGAGCAGTTCTTC. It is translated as CASRSLQGYHEQFF. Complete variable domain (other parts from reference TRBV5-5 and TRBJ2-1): DAGVTQSPTHLIKTRGQQVTLRCSPISGHKSVSWYQQVLGQGPQFIFQYYEKEERGRGNFPDRFSARQFPNYSSELNVNALLLGDSALYLCASRSLQGYHEQFFGPGTRLTVL.

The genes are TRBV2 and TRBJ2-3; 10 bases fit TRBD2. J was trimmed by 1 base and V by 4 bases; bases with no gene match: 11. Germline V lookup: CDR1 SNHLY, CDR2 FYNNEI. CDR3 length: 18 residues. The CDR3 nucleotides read TGTGCCAGCAGTGCCCAGGGGACCGGGACTAGCGGCACAGATACGCAGTATTTT. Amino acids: CASSAQGTGTSGTDTQYF.

The CDR3 sequence: CASSSLAGGPFPSTDTQYF. DNA for the CDR3: TGTGCCAGCAGCTCACTAGCGGGAGGGCCTTTTCCCAGCACAGATACGCAGTATTTT. This rearrangement joins TRBV7-6 to TRBJ2-3; 13 positions agree with TRBD2. Unmatched junction bases numbered 10, after V lost 4 bases and J lost 0 bases. The germline V gene has CDR1 SGHVS and CDR2 FNYEAQ. The CDR3 covers 19 residues.

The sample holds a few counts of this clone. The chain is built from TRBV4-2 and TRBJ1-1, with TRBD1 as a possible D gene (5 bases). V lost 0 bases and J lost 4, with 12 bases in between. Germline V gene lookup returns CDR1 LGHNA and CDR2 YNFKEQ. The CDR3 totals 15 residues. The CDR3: CASSQERVGGTEAFF. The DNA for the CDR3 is TGTGCCAGCAGCCAAGAACGGGTTGGGGGCACTGAAGCTTTCTTT.

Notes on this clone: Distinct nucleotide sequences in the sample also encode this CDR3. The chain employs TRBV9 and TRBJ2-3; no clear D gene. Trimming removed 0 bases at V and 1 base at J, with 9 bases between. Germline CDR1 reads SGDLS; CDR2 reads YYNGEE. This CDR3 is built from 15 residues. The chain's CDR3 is CASSVVDGRTDTQYF. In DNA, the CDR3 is TGTGCCAGCAGCGTAGTGGACGGACGCACAGATACGCAGTATTTT.

CDR3 residues: CASREGFEGTEAFF. The CDR3 bases are TGTGCCAGCAGAGAGGGGTTTGAGGGCACTGAAGCTTTCTTT. This chain links TRBV11-2 with TRBJ1-1; D possibly corresponds to TRBD1 (5 bases). V was shortened by 6 bases and J by 4 bases, with 15 bases between the two germline ends. The CDR3 has 14 amino acids. Per germline, CDR1 SGHAT and CDR2 FQNNGV. Full variable domain (rest looked up from reference TRBV11-2 and TRBJ1-1): EAGVAQSPRYKIIEKRQSVAFWCNPISGHATLYWYQQILGQGPKLLIQFQNNGVVDDSQLPKDRFSAERLKGVDSTLKIQPAKLEDSAVYLCASREGFEGTEAFFGQGTRLTVV.

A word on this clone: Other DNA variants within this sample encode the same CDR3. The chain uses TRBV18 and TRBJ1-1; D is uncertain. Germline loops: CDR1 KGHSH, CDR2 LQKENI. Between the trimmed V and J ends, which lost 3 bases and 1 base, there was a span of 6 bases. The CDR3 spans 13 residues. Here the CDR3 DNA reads TGTGCCAGCTCACCTGACGGGAACACTGAAGCTTTCTTT. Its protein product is CASSPDGNTEAFF.

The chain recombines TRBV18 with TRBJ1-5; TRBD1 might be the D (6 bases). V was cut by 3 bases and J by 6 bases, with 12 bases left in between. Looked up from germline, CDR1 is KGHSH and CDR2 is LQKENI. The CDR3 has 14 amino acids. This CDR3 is CASSPWDISQPQHF. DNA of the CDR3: TGTGCCAGCTCACCGTGGGACATAAGTCAGCCCCAGCATTTT.

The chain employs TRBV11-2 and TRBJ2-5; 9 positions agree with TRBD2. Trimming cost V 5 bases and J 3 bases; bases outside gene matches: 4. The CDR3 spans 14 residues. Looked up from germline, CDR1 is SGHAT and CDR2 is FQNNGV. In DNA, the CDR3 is TGTGCCAGCAGCCAAGCGGGGGGAAAAGAGACCCAGTACTTC. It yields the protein CASSQAGGKETQYF.

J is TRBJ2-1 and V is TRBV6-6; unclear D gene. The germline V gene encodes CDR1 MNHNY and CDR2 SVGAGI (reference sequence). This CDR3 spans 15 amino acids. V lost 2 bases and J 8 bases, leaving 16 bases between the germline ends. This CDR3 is CASSYAMSSRDEQFF. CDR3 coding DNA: TGTGCCAGCAGTTACGCGATGAGCTCAAGGGATGAGCAGTTCTTC.

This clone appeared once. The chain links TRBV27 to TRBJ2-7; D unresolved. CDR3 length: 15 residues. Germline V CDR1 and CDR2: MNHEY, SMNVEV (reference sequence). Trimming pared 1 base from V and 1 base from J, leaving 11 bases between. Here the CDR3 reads CASSLYSDGSYEQYF. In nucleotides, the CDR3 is TGTGCCAGCAGTTTATACTCGGACGGGTCCTACGAGCAGTACTTC.

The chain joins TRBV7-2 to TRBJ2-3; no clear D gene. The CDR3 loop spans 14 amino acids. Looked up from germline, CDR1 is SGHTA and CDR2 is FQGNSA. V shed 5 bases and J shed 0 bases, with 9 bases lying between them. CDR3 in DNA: TGTGCCAGCAGCCCCCAGACGAGCACAGATACGCAGTATTTT. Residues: CASSPQTSTDTQYF.

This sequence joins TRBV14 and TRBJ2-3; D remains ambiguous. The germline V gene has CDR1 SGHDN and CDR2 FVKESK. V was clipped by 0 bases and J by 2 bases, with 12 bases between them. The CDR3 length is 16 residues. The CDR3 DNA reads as TGTGCCAGCAGCCAAGATATAGTTATCACCACAGATACGCAGTATTTT. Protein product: CASSQDIVITTDTQYF. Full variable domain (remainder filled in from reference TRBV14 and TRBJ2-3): EAGVTQFPSHSVIEKGQTVTLRCDPISGHDNLYWYRRVMGKEIKFLLHFVKESKQDESGMPNNRFLAERTGGTYSTLKVQPAELEDSGVYFCASSQDIVITTDTQYFGPGTRLTVL.

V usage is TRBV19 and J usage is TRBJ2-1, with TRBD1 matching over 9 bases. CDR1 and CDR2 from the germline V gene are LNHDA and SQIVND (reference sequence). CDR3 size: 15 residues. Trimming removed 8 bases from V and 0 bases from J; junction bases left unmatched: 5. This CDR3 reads CASGQGRSSYNEQFF. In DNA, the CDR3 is TGTGCCAGTGGACAGGGGCGAAGCTCCTACAATGAGCAGTTCTTC.

The CDR3 is CASSGEGFTKLFF. The CDR3 nucleotides are TGTGCCAGCAGTGGGGAGGGTTTCACAAAACTGTTTTTT. The rearrangement uses TRBV6-1 and TRBJ1-4; D unclear. CDR3 length: 13 residues. Germline loops: CDR1 MNHNS, CDR2 SASEGT. Trimming stripped 4 bases from V and 10 bases from J, with 13 bases between.

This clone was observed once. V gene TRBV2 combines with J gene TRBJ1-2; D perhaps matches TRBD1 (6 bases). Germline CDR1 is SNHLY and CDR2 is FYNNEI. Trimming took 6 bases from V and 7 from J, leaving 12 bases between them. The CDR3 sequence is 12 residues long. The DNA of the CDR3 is TGTGCCAGCAGACAGGGTGGTGGTGGCTACACCTTC. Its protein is CASRQGGGGYTF.

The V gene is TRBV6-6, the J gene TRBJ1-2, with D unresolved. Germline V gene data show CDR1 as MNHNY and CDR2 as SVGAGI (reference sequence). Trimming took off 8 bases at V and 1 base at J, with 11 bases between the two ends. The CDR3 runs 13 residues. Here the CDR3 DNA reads TGTGCCAGCGGGGAACAGCTTAACTATGGCTACACCTTC. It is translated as CASGEQLNYGYTF.

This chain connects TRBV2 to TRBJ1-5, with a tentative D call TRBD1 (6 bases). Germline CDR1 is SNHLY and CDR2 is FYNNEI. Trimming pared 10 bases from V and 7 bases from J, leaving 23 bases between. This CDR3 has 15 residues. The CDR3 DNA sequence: TGTGCCACCCGGTATACAGGGCCGAGGGGGCAGCCCCAGCATTTT. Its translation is CATRYTGPRGQPQHF.

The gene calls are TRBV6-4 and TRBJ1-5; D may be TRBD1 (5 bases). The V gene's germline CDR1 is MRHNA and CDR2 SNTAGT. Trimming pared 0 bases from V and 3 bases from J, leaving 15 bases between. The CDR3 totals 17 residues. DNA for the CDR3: TGTGCCAGCAGTGACTCAGATCGAGGCAGGGACAATCAGCCCCAGCATTTT. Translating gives CASSDSDRGRDNQPQHF.

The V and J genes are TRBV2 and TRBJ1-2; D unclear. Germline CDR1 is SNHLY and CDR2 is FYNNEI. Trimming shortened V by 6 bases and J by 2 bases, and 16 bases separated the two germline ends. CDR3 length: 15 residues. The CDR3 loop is CASRSDLFLNYGYTF. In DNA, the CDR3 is TGTGCCAGCAGATCAGACTTATTCTTAAACTATGGCTACACCTTC.

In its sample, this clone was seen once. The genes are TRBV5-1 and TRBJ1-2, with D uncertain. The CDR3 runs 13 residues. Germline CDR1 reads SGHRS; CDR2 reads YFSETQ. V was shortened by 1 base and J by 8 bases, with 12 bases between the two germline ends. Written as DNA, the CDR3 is TGCGCCAGCAGCTTGCCGGGGAGCCAGGGCTACACCTTC. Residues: CASSLPGSQGYTF. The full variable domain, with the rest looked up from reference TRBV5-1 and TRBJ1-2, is KAGVTQTPRYLIKTRGQQVTLSCSPISGHRSVSWYQQTPGQGLQFLFEYFSETQRNKGNFPGRFSGRQFSNSRSEMNVSTLELGDSALYLCASSLPGSQGYTFGSGTRLTVV.

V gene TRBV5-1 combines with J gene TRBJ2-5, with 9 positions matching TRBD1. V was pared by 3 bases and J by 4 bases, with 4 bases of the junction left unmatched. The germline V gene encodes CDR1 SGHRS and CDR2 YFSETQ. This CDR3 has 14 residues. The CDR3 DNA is TGCGCCAGCAGCTCCACAGGGGGCACAGAGACCCAGTACTTC. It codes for CASSSTGGTETQYF. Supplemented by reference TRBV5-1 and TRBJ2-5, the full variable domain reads KAGVTQTPRYLIKTRGQQVTLSCSPISGHRSVSWYQQTPGQGLQFLFEYFSETQRNKGNFPGRFSGRQFSNSRSEMNVSTLELGDSALYLCASSSTGGTETQYFGPGTRLLVL.

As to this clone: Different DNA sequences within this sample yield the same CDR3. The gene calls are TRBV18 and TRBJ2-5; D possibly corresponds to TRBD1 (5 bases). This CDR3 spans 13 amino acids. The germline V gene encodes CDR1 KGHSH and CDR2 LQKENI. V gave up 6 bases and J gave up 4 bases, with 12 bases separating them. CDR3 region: CASSLGQGETQYF. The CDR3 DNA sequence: TGTGCCAGCTCCCTAGGGCAGGGAGAGACCCAGTACTTC.

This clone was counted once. This CDR3 reads CASSPAVLGTEAFF. The CDR3 DNA reads as TGTGCCAGCAGCCCGGCGGTTCTGGGGACTGAAGCTTTCTTT. The J gene is TRBJ1-1, the V gene TRBV7-9; D is unclear. The CDR3 consists of 14 residues. Per germline, CDR1 SEHNR and CDR2 FQNEAQ (reference sequence). V shed 5 bases and J shed 5 bases, with 15 bases lying between them.

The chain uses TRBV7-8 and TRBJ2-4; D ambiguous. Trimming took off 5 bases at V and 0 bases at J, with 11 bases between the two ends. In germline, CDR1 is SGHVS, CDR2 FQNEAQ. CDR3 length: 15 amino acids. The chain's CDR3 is CASSPFLLAKNIQYF. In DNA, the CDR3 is TGTGCCAGCAGCCCATTCCTTCTAGCCAAAAACATTCAGTACTTC.

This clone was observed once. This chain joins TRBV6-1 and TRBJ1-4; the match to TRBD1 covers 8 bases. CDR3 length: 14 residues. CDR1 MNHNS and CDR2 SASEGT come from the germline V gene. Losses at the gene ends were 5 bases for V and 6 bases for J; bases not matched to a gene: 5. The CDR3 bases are TGTGCCAGCAGTAGGACAGGGAGGGATGAAAAACTGTTTTTT. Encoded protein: CASSRTGRDEKLFF.

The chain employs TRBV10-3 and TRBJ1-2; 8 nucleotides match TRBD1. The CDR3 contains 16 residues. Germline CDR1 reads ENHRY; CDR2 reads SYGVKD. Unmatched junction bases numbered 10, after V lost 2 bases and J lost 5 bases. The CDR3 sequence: CAISEGTGGGIYGYTF. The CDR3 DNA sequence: TGTGCCATCAGTGAGGGGACAGGCGGGGGGATATATGGCTACACCTTC.